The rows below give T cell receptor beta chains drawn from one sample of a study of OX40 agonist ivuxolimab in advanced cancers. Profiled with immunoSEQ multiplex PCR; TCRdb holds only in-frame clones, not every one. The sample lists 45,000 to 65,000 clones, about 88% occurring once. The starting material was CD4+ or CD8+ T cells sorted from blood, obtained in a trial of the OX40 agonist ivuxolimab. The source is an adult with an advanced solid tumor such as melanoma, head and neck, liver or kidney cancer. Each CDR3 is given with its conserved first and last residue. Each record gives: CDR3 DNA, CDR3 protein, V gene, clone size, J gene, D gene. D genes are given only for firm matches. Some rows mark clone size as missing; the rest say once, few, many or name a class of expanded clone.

cdr3_nt: TGCGCCAGCAGCCGGACACTGAGCTCCTACAATGAGCAGTTCTTC
cdr3_aa: CASSRTLSSYNEQFF
v_call: TRBV5-1
clone_size: NA
j_call: TRBJ2-1
d_call: NA

cdr3_nt: TGTGCCAGCCCCGTCGGGTCGACGGATCTGATATACAATGAGCAGTTCTTC
cdr3_aa: CASPVGSTDLIYNEQFF
v_call: TRBV9
clone_size: NA
j_call: TRBJ2-1
d_call: NA

cdr3_nt: TGTGCCAGTACGGAACAGGGACTAGCGACAACAGATACGCAGTATTTT
cdr3_aa: CASTEQGLATTDTQYF
v_call: TRBV19
clone_size: NA
j_call: TRBJ2-3
d_call: TRBD2

cdr3_nt: TGTGCCAGTTCCGGTCAGGTAGTCCAGCCCCAGCATTTT
cdr3_aa: CASSGQVVQPQHF
v_call: TRBV19
clone_size: NA
j_call: TRBJ1-5
d_call: NA

cdr3_nt: TGCGCCAGCAGCCAAGTCGTCCGGGACAGGGGGGGCCGTCAGTACTTC
cdr3_aa: CASSQVVRDRGGRQYF
v_call: TRBV4-1
clone_size: NA
j_call: TRBJ2-7
d_call: TRBD1

cdr3_nt: TGTGCCAGCAGCTTAGGCGGGGACGACGAGCAGTACTTC
cdr3_aa: CASSLGGDDEQYF
v_call: TRBV13
clone_size: NA
j_call: TRBJ2-7
d_call: NA

cdr3_nt: TGTGCCAGCTCACCCCTCCCCACCAGGGGAATAGGTGGGGACGAGCAGTACTTC
cdr3_aa: CASSPLPTRGIGGDEQYF
v_call: TRBV18
clone_size: NA
j_call: TRBJ2-7
d_call: NA

cdr3_nt: TGTGCCAGCAGTGATAGGGGGGCGAGTAATCAGCCCCAGCATTTT
cdr3_aa: CASSDRGASNQPQHF
v_call: TRBV2
clone_size: few
j_call: TRBJ1-5
d_call: NA

cdr3_nt: TGTGCCAGCAGCCACTGGGGAGTTAACTATGGCTACACCTTC
cdr3_aa: CASSHWGVNYGYTF
v_call: TRBV6-6
clone_size: once
j_call: TRBJ1-2
d_call: NA

cdr3_nt: TGTGCCAGCAGCTTACAATTCCGGACGGAAGCTTTCTTT
cdr3_aa: CASSLQFRTEAFF
v_call: TRBV7-3
clone_size: NA
j_call: TRBJ1-1
d_call: NA

cdr3_nt: TGTGCCAGCAGTGCCCCCAGGGGGGTTAACGGGGAGCTGTTTTTT
cdr3_aa: CASSAPRGVNGELFF
v_call: TRBV25-1
clone_size: NA
j_call: TRBJ2-2
d_call: NA

cdr3_nt: TGTGCCAGCAGCGTAGGACCGGGGTCCTACAATGAGCAGTTCTTC
cdr3_aa: CASSVGPGSYNEQFF
v_call: TRBV9
clone_size: NA
j_call: TRBJ2-1
d_call: NA

cdr3_nt: TGTGCCAGCAGTCTCCAGGGACAGAACTATGGCTACACCTTC
cdr3_aa: CASSLQGQNYGYTF
v_call: TRBV27
clone_size: NA
j_call: TRBJ1-2
d_call: TRBD1

cdr3_nt: TGTGCCAGCAGCTTAGATCTAGCTAGCAATGAGCAGTTCTTC
cdr3_aa: CASSLDLASNEQFF
v_call: TRBV11-2
clone_size: NA
j_call: TRBJ2-1
d_call: NA

cdr3_nt: TGCGCCAGCAGCCAAGAACCAGGCTATGGCTACACCTTC
cdr3_aa: CASSQEPGYGYTF
v_call: TRBV4-1
clone_size: NA
j_call: TRBJ1-2
d_call: NA

cdr3_nt: TGCGCCAGCAGCCAAGGCCGGACTCAAGGAACCCAGTACTTC
cdr3_aa: CASSQGRTQGTQYF
v_call: TRBV4-1
clone_size: NA
j_call: TRBJ2-5
d_call: NA

cdr3_nt: TGTGCCAGCAGGGCGGGGGGGACAGATACGCAGTATTTT
cdr3_aa: CASRAGGTDTQYF
v_call: TRBV2
clone_size: NA
j_call: TRBJ2-3
d_call: TRBD2

cdr3_nt: TGTGCCAGTAAGATCGGGGCGGGACAGAGCACAGATACGCAGTATTTT
cdr3_aa: CASKIGAGQSTDTQYF
v_call: TRBV19
clone_size: NA
j_call: TRBJ2-3
d_call: NA

cdr3_nt: TGTGCCAGCAGCTTGCGGGGCTTCGCCTACGAGCAGTACTTC
cdr3_aa: CASSLRGFAYEQYF
v_call: TRBV11-1
clone_size: NA
j_call: TRBJ2-7
d_call: NA

cdr3_nt: TGTGCCAGCAGCCCCCCCGGACTAGACGGCGAGCAGTACTTC
cdr3_aa: CASSPPGLDGEQYF
v_call: TRBV11-1
clone_size: NA
j_call: TRBJ2-7
d_call: TRBD2

cdr3_nt: TGTGCCAGCAGCGTAGGGCCGACAGGGTACGAGCAGTACTTC
cdr3_aa: CASSVGPTGYEQYF
v_call: TRBV9
clone_size: NA
j_call: TRBJ2-7
d_call: TRBD1

cdr3_nt: TGTGCCAGCACTAAAGAACAAGGAGCTAACTATGGCTACACCTTC
cdr3_aa: CASTKEQGANYGYTF
v_call: TRBV6-1
clone_size: NA
j_call: TRBJ1-2
d_call: NA

cdr3_nt: TGTGCCAGCAGTTACTCGGGCAACGAAAAACTGTTTTTT
cdr3_aa: CASSYSGNEKLFF
v_call: TRBV6-5
clone_size: once
j_call: TRBJ1-4
d_call: NA

cdr3_nt: TGTGCCAGCACCCTCCAGGTGTACCCCCGCGAGCAGTACTTC
cdr3_aa: CASTLQVYPREQYF
v_call: TRBV11-2
clone_size: NA
j_call: TRBJ2-7
d_call: NA

cdr3_nt: TGTGCTAGTGGTTTGATACTGACAGGGAGGAACACTGAAGCTTTCTTT
cdr3_aa: CASGLILTGRNTEAFF
v_call: TRBV12-5
clone_size: NA
j_call: TRBJ1-1
d_call: TRBD1

cdr3_nt: TGTGCCAGCTCACCACTTTCGAAGGGGGCGTTTAAGAACATTCAGTACTTC
cdr3_aa: CASSPLSKGAFKNIQYF
v_call: TRBV18
clone_size: NA
j_call: TRBJ2-4
d_call: TRBD1

cdr3_nt: TGTGCCAGCAGCTTAACGGGGGTGTCTGATGGCTACACCTTC
cdr3_aa: CASSLTGVSDGYTF
v_call: TRBV7-8
clone_size: NA
j_call: TRBJ1-2
d_call: NA

cdr3_nt: TGTGCCAGCAGTGTCAGGGGTGGCGGCTACACCTTC
cdr3_aa: CASSVRGGGYTF
v_call: TRBV2
clone_size: NA
j_call: TRBJ1-2
d_call: NA

cdr3_nt: TGTGCCAGCAGCCGCCGAGGGGGCCGTGAGACCCAGTACTTC
cdr3_aa: CASSRRGGRETQYF
v_call: TRBV27
clone_size: once
j_call: TRBJ2-5
d_call: TRBD1

cdr3_nt: TGTGCCAGTAGTCCTCAGGGGGTGGACACCGGGGAGCTGTTTTTT
cdr3_aa: CASSPQGVDTGELFF
v_call: TRBV19
clone_size: NA
j_call: TRBJ2-2
d_call: TRBD1

cdr3_nt: TGTGCCAGCAGCAGACCGGGGACCTTTTACAATGAGCAGTTCTTC
cdr3_aa: CASSRPGTFYNEQFF
v_call: TRBV25-1
clone_size: NA
j_call: TRBJ2-1
d_call: NA

cdr3_nt: TGTGCTAGTGGACGTGGGGGGATCTTAAACACTGAAGCTTTCTTT
cdr3_aa: CASGRGGILNTEAFF
v_call: TRBV12-5
clone_size: NA
j_call: TRBJ1-1
d_call: NA

cdr3_nt: TGTGCCAGCAGCTCCAGCGGGCGCGAGCAGTTCTTC
cdr3_aa: CASSSSGREQFF
v_call: TRBV7-3
clone_size: NA
j_call: TRBJ2-1
d_call: NA

cdr3_nt: TGTGCCAGCAGCTTTCAGGGACAGGGTGCCGAGGCTTTCTTT
cdr3_aa: CASSFQGQGAEAFF
v_call: TRBV11-2
clone_size: NA
j_call: TRBJ1-1
d_call: TRBD1

cdr3_nt: TGTGCCAGCAGTTTACCACTAGCGGGATATACGCAGTATTTT
cdr3_aa: CASSLPLAGYTQYF
v_call: TRBV28
clone_size: NA
j_call: TRBJ2-3
d_call: TRBD2

cdr3_nt: TGTGCCAGCGTTTTGGGGGGCTCAGAAGGCTACACCTTC
cdr3_aa: CASVLGGSEGYTF
v_call: TRBV28
clone_size: NA
j_call: TRBJ1-2
d_call: NA

cdr3_nt: TGTGCCAGCGGGGGCGGAATCCGAGTAGGAAGCAATCAGCCCCAGCATTTT
cdr3_aa: CASGGGIRVGSNQPQHF
v_call: TRBV28
clone_size: NA
j_call: TRBJ1-5
d_call: NA

cdr3_nt: TGCGCCAGCAGCACCGGCAACCTTGAGGAAAAACTGTTTTTT
cdr3_aa: CASSTGNLEEKLFF
v_call: TRBV5-1
clone_size: NA
j_call: TRBJ1-4
d_call: NA

cdr3_nt: TGTGCTGGAGGGTCGGGGGCCAACGTCCTGACTTTC
cdr3_aa: CAGGSGANVLTF
v_call: TRBV6-5
clone_size: NA
j_call: TRBJ2-6
d_call: NA

cdr3_nt: TGTGCCAGCAGCTTCAGTGCCAGGGCCAACTATGGCTACACCTTC
cdr3_aa: CASSFSARANYGYTF
v_call: TRBV5-4
clone_size: NA
j_call: TRBJ1-2
d_call: NA

cdr3_nt: TGTGCCAGTACCCTCTTGGCCGGGACTAGCGGGAGTAATGAGCAGTTCTTC
cdr3_aa: CASTLLAGTSGSNEQFF
v_call: TRBV19
clone_size: once
j_call: TRBJ2-1
d_call: TRBD2

cdr3_nt: TGCAGCGCCTCACCGGGGGTTATGAACACTGAAGCTTTCTTT
cdr3_aa: CSASPGVMNTEAFF
v_call: TRBV29-1
clone_size: NA
j_call: TRBJ1-1
d_call: NA

cdr3_nt: TGTGCCAGCAGCGCCCAGGGGACTAGCACAGATACGCAGTATTTT
cdr3_aa: CASSAQGTSTDTQYF
v_call: TRBV7-3
clone_size: NA
j_call: TRBJ2-3
d_call: NA

cdr3_nt: TGTGCCAGTAGTGCGGCTAGCGGGTTATACGAGCAGTACTTC
cdr3_aa: CASSAASGLYEQYF
v_call: TRBV19
clone_size: NA
j_call: TRBJ2-7
d_call: TRBD2

cdr3_nt: TGTGCCAGCAGCCCTAGTCTAGCGGGAGGCCGTAATGAGCAGTTCTTC
cdr3_aa: CASSPSLAGGRNEQFF
v_call: TRBV7-3
clone_size: NA
j_call: TRBJ2-1
d_call: TRBD2

cdr3_nt: TGTGCCAGCAGTTTATCAGACCCCCAGCCCGTACAGTACTTC
cdr3_aa: CASSLSDPQPVQYF
v_call: TRBV28
clone_size: NA
j_call: TRBJ2-7
d_call: NA

cdr3_nt: TGCGCCAGCAGCTTGGAGGGCAAGGGAGGTGGCTACACCTTC
cdr3_aa: CASSLEGKGGGYTF
v_call: TRBV5-1
clone_size: NA
j_call: TRBJ1-2
d_call: NA

cdr3_nt: TGTGCCAGCAGCTTGACCGGGACAGGGGGCGAGACCCAGTACTTC
cdr3_aa: CASSLTGTGGETQYF
v_call: TRBV7-3
clone_size: few
j_call: TRBJ2-5
d_call: TRBD1

cdr3_nt: TGTGCCAGCAGCCCTGTGGATGAGCAGTTCTTC
cdr3_aa: CASSPVDEQFF
v_call: TRBV7-9
clone_size: NA
j_call: TRBJ2-1
d_call: NA

cdr3_nt: TGCAGCGTTGAATCTGATTTGGGGCGAGCGGAGACCCAGTACTTC
cdr3_aa: CSVESDLGRAETQYF
v_call: TRBV29-1
clone_size: few
j_call: TRBJ2-5
d_call: NA

cdr3_nt: TGTGCCAGCAGTCCACAGGGTTCGGGCGAGCAGTACTTC
cdr3_aa: CASSPQGSGEQYF
v_call: TRBV14
clone_size: NA
j_call: TRBJ2-7
d_call: NA

cdr3_nt: TGTGCCAGCAGCAGCGGTGGGGCCGTTTTGAAAAAACTGTTTTTT
cdr3_aa: CASSSGGAVLKKLFF
v_call: TRBV7-8
clone_size: NA
j_call: TRBJ1-4
d_call: NA

cdr3_nt: TGTGCCAGCAGTCCGTGGACAGGAACCACCGGGGAGCTGTTTTTT
cdr3_aa: CASSPWTGTTGELFF
v_call: TRBV25-1
clone_size: NA
j_call: TRBJ2-2
d_call: TRBD1

cdr3_nt: TGCAGCGTTCGGGACTCGAATGACTACGAGCAGTACTTC
cdr3_aa: CSVRDSNDYEQYF
v_call: TRBV29-1
clone_size: NA
j_call: TRBJ2-7
d_call: NA

cdr3_nt: TGTGCCAGCAGCCCGGGGACAGGCGCAGATGAAAAACTGTTTTTT
cdr3_aa: CASSPGTGADEKLFF
v_call: TRBV14
clone_size: NA
j_call: TRBJ1-4
d_call: TRBD1

cdr3_nt: TGTGCCAGCACCCAGAACTTAGCGGGAGGGTCCACCGGGGAGCTGTTTTTT
cdr3_aa: CASTQNLAGGSTGELFF
v_call: TRBV28
clone_size: NA
j_call: TRBJ2-2
d_call: TRBD2

cdr3_nt: TGTGCCAGCAGTGTGAGACGGGATAGGTACGAGCAGTACTTC
cdr3_aa: CASSVRRDRYEQYF
v_call: TRBV6-1
clone_size: NA
j_call: TRBJ2-7
d_call: NA